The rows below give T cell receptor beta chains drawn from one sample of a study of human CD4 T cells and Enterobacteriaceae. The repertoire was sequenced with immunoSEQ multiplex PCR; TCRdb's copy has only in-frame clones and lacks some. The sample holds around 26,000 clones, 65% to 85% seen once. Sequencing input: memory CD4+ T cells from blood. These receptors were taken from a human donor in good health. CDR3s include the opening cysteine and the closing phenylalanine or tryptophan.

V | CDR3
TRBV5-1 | CASSLPSGSSYNEQFF
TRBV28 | CASSPSGQGGNEQYF
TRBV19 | CASSITGIQGGYTF
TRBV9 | CASSVHGSGNTIYF
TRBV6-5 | CASSYRNRGLNTEAFF
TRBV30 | CAWNIPGLGPPRSYEQYF
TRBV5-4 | CASSLAGGTQETQYF
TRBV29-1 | CSVAGAGGRAGTEAFF
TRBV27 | CASSPDRSSYEQYF
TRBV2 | CASQAASGRSGANVLTF
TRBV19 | CATESTSGRGAEQFF
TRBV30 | CAWRATGFGGEKLFF
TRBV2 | CASTRSTSPEETQYF
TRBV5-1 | CASSRSLASGSYEQYF
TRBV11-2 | CASSQGQAWGYTF
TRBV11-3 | CASSTPGQGNQPQHF
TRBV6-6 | CASSYLEVSVTEAFF
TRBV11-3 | CASSPSRGRQTQYF
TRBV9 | CASSVPGANVLTF
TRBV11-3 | CASSLSETQYF
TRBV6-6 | CASTTTGGGLKETQYF
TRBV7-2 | CASSTSAGERPQHF
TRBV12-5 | CASRHGLAQHF
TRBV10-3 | CASGSTTNQPQHF
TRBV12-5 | CASGSSGGQNNEQFF
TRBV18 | CASSPSFRGSTDTQYF
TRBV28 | CASRLGGGGYTF
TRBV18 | CASSPGMNTEAFF
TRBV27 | CASSHTSGQGTDTQYF
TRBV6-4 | CASSVWGLSYNEQFF
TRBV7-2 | CASSARLGGHNEQFF
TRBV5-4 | CASSRQGLSGNTIYF
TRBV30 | CACSTGGSVVHEQYF
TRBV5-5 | CASRNFRDRGSGGNTIYF
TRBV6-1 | CASSEQGNTGELFF
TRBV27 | CASKYSGSRETQYF
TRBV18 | CASSPGANSGNTIYF
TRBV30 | CAWSVPGVEQYF
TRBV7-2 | CASSLAGFGYGYTF
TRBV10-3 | CAISEDSYGYTF
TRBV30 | CAWSGDRREAFF
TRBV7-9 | CASSSGQLNYGYTF
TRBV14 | CASSQAPYLPQFF
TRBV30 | CAWSTQTSGSRETQYF
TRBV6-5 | CASSYSTRLGAQYF
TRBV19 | CASNILAGTLGELFF
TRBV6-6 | CASRAMRGGHTGELFF
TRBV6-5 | CASRPRQHNQPQHF
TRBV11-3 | CASSLRLTQANEQFF